Given below is one T cell receptor (beta chain) in context. Germline V gene sequence: CDR1 LGHDT, CDR2 YNNKEL (reference sequence). The CDR3 has 14 residues. V was clipped by 3 bases and J by 0 bases, with 8 bases between them. These data come from a study of blood T cell repertoires in COVID-19. Overall study context: Sites in the United States, Italy and Spain provided acute and convalescent COVID-19 samples.

TCRdb keeps only in-frame clones here, not all; method: immunoSEQ multiplex PCR. The table has fewer than 400,000 clones, over 90% seen once. Study members were between about 18 and 95 years old and lived in 25 or so US regions. Cohort assignment relied on participant-reported clinical history. Before they entered the study, exposed participants had met a COVID-19 case within 2 weeks. This chain joins TRBV3-1 (or the pseudogene TRBV3-2) and TRBJ1-1; D unresolved. The TCR was taken from a woman aged 25 to 45 who had been exposed to COVID-19. Sequenced input: PBMCs or T cells enriched from blood (not recorded which). The CDR3 reads CASSQLFMNTEAFF. As DNA, the CDR3 is TGTGCCAGCAGCCAGTTGTTCATGAACACTGAAGCTTTCTTT.